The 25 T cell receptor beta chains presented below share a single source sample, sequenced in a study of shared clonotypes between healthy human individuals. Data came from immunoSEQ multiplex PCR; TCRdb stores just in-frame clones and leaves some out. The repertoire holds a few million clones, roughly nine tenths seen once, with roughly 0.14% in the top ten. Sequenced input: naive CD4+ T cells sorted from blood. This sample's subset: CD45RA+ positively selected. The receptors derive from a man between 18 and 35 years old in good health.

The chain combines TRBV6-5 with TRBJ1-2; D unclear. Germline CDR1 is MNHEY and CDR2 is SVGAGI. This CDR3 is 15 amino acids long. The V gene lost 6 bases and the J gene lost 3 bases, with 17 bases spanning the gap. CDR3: CASSLDRLYDYGYTF. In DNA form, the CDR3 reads TGTGCCAGCAGCTTGGACCGACTATACGACTATGGCTACACCTTC.

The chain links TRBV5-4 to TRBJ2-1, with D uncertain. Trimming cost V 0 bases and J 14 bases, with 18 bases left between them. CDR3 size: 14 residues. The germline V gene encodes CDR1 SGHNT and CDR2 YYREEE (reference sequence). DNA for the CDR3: TGTGCCAGCAGCTTGGCCTCCGTCCCCCTAGTTGAGTTCTTC. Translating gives CASSLASVPLVEFF.

The CDR3 DNA follows: TGTGCCAGCAGCGAGGGACTAGCGGGTTCCACAGATACGCAGTATTTT. It encodes CASSEGLAGSTDTQYF. The chain couples TRBV5-4 to TRBJ2-3; 12 bases line up with TRBD2. This CDR3 comprises 16 residues. Germline values: CDR1 SGHNT, CDR2 YYREEE (reference sequence). Trimming cost V 4 bases and J 2 bases; bases outside gene matches: 5.

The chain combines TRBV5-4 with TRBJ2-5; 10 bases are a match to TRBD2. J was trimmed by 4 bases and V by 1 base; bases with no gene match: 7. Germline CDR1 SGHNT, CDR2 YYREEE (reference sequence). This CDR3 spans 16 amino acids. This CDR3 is CASSLSAGLASETQYF. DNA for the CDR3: TGTGCCAGCAGCTTGTCTGCGGGACTAGCGTCAGAGACCCAGTACTTC.

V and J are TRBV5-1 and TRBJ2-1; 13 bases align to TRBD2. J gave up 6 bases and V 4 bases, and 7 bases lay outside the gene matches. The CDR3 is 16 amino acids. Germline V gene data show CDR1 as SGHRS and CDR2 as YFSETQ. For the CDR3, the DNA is TGCGCCAGCAGCGAACCGGGACTAGCGGGGCTCAATGAGCAGTTCTTC. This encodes CASSEPGLAGLNEQFF.

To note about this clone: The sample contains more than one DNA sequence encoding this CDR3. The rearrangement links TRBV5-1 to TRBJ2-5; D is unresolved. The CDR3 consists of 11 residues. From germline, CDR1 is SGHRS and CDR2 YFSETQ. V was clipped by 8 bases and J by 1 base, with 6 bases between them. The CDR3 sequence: CASSIQETQYF. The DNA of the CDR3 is TGCGCCAGTAGCATCCAAGAGACCCAGTACTTC.

CDR3 region: CASSSGQVHSTDTQYF. The CDR3 DNA follows: TGTGCCAGCAGCTCAGGACAGGTACATAGCACAGATACGCAGTATTTT. The V call is TRBV7-9, the J call TRBJ2-3, with 7 bases identical to TRBD1. J was trimmed by 0 bases and V by 4 bases; bases with no gene match: 7. CDR3 length: 16 amino acids. Germline V gene lookup returns CDR1 SEHNR and CDR2 FQNEAQ (reference sequence). Full variable domain (rest looked up from reference TRBV7-9 and TRBJ2-3): DTGVSQNPRHKITKRGQNVTFRCDPISEHNRLYWYRQTLGQGPEFLTYFQNEAQLEKSRLLSDRFSAERPKGSFSTLEIQRTEQGDSAMYLCASSSGQVHSTDTQYFGPGTRLTVL.

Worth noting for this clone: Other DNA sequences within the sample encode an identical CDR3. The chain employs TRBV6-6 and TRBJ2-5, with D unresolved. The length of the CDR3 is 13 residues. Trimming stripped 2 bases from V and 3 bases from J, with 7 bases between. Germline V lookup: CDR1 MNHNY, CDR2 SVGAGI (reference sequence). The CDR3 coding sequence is TGTGCCAGCAGTTACCCACAGAAAGAGACCCAGTACTTC. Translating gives CASSYPQKETQYF.

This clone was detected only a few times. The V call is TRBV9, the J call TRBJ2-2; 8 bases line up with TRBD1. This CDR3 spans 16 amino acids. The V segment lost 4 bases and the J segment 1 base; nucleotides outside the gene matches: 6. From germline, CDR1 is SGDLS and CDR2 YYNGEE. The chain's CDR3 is CASSSTGTGNTGELFF. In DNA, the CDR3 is TGTGCCAGCAGCTCCACCGGGACAGGGAACACCGGGGAGCTGTTTTTT.

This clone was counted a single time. CDR3 nucleotide sequence: TGTGCCAGCTCAAGGGGGCATAGCACAGATACGCAGTATTTT. Encoded protein: CASSRGHSTDTQYF. V usage is TRBV18 and J usage is TRBJ2-3, with 7 bases aligning to TRBD1. The germline V gene encodes CDR1 KGHSH and CDR2 LQKENI. V was clipped by 5 bases and J by 0 bases; unmatched bases: 2. The CDR3 is made up of 14 amino acids.

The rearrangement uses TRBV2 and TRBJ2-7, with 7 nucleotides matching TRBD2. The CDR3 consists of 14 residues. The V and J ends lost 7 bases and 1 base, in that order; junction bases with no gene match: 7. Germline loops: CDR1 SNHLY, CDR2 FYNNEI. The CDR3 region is CASNKAGTSYEQYF. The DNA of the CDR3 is TGTGCCAGCAATAAAGCGGGAACATCCTACGAGCAGTACTTC.

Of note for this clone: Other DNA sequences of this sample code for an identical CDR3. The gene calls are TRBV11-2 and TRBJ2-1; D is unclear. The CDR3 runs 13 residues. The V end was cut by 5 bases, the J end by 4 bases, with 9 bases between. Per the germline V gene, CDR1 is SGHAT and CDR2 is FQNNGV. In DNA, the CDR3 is TGTGCCAGCAGCCTGACATCTTACAATGAGCAGTTCTTC. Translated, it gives CASSLTSYNEQFF. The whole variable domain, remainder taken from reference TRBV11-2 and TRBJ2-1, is EAGVAQSPRYKIIEKRQSVAFWCNPISGHATLYWYQQILGQGPKLLIQFQNNGVVDDSQLPKDRFSAERLKGVDSTLKIQPAKLEDSAVYLCASSLTSYNEQFFGPGTRLTVL.

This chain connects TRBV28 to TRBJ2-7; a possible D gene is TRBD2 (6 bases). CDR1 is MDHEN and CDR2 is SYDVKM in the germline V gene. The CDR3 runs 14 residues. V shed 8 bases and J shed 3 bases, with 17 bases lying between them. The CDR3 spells CASASGTEIYEQYF. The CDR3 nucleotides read TGTGCCAGCGCCTCCGGGACTGAGATCTACGAGCAGTACTTC.

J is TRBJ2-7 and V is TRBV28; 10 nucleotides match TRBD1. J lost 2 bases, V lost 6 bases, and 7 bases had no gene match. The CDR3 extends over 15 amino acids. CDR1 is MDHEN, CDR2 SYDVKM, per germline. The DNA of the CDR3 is TGTGCCAGCAGCACCGGGGACAGGGGTGCCTACGAGCAGTACTTC. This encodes CASSTGDRGAYEQYF.

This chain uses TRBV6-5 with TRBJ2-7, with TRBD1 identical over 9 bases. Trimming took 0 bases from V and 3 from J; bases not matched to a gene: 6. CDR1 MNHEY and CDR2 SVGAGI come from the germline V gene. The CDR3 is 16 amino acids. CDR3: CASSYSATGGDYEQYF. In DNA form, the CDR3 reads TGTGCCAGCAGTTACTCGGCGACAGGGGGTGACTACGAGCAGTACTTC.

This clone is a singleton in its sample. The CDR3 DNA reads TGTGCCAGCAGCTTATTCCAGAACACCGGGGAGCTGTTTTTT. Protein: CASSLFQNTGELFF. The J gene is TRBJ2-2, the V gene TRBV11-2; unclear D gene. V gave up 2 bases and J gave up 1 base, with 5 bases separating them. The length of the CDR3 is 14 residues. CDR1 and CDR2 from the germline V gene are SGHAT and FQNNGV.

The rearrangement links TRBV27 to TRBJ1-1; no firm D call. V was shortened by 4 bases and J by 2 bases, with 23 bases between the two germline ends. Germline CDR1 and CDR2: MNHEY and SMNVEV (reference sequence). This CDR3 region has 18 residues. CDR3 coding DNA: TGTGCCAGCAGTTCCTACCTATCGCTCCGGGCAAGAAACACTGAAGCTTTCTTT. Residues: CASSSYLSLRARNTEAFF.

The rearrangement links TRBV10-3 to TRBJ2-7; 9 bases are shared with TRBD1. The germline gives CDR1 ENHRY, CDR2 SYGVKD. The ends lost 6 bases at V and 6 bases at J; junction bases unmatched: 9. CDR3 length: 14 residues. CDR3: CAIRGQGGPGEQYF. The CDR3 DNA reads TGTGCCATCAGGGGACAGGGCGGGCCTGGCGAGCAGTACTTC.

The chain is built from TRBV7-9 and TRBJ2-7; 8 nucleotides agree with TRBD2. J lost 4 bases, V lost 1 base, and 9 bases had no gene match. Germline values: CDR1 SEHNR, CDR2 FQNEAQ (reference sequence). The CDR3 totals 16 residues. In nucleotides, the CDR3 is TGTGCCAGCAGCTTAGGCCGGCTAGCGGGCCAATACGAGCAGTACTTC. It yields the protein CASSLGRLAGQYEQYF.

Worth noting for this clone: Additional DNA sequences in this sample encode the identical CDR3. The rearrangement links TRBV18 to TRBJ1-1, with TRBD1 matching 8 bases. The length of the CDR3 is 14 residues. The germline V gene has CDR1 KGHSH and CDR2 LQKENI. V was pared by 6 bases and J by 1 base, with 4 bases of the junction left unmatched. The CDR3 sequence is CASSPDRANTEAFF. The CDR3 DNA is TGTGCCAGCTCCCCGGACAGGGCGAACACTGAAGCTTTCTTT.

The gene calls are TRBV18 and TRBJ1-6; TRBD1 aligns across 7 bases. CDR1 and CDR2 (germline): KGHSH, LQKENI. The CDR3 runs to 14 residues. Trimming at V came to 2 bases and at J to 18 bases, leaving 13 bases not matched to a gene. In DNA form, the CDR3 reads TGTGCCAGCTCACCAAGGGACAGCAAGGAACGACACCACTTT. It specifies CASSPRDSKERHHF. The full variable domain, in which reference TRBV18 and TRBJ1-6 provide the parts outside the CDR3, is NAGVMQNPRHLVRRRGQEARLRCSPMKGHSHVYWYRQLPEEGLKFMVYLQKENIIDESGMPKERFSAEFPKEGPSILRIQQVVRGDSAAYFCASSPRDSKERHHFGNGTRLTVT.

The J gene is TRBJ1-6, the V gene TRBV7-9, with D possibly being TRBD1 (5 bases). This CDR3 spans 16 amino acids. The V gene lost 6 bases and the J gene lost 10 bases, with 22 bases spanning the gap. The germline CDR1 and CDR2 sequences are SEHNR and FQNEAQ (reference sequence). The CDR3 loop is CASRGPSGDRLSPLHF. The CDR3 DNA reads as TGTGCCAGCAGGGGACCGAGCGGGGACCGATTATCACCCCTCCACTTT.

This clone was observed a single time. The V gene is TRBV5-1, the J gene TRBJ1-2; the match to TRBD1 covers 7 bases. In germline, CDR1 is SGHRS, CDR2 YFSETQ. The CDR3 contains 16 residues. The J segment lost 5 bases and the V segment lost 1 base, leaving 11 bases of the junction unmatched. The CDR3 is CASSLSIDRVFYGYTF. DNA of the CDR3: TGCGCCAGCAGCTTGAGTATTGACAGGGTTTTTTATGGCTACACCTTC. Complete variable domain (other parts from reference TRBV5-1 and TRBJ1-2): KAGVTQTPRYLIKTRGQQVTLSCSPISGHRSVSWYQQTPGQGLQFLFEYFSETQRNKGNFPGRFSGRQFSNSRSEMNVSTLELGDSALYLCASSLSIDRVFYGYTFGSGTRLTVV.

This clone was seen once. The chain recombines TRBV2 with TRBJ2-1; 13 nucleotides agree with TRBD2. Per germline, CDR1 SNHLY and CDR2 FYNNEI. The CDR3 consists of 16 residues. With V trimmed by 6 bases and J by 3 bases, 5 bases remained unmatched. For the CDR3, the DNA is TGTGCCAGCAGCGATCGGACTAGCGGGAGCTACAATGAGCAGTTCTTC. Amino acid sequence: CASSDRTSGSYNEQFF.

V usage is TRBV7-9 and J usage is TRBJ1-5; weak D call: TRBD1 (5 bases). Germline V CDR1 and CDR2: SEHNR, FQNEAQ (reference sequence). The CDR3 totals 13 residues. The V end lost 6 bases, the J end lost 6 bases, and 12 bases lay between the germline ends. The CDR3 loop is CASSFQGVQPQHF. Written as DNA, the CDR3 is TGTGCCAGCAGTTTCCAGGGTGTTCAGCCCCAGCATTTT.